Judged by frequency, the clone carrying this T cell receptor (beta chain) is medium-sized (0.01 to 0.1%). Its antigen remains unidentified. Approximately 300,000 cells per CD8+ T cell subset were flow-sorted in triplicate. CDR1 SQVTM and CDR2 ANQGSEA come from the germline V gene. The CDR3 is made up of 14 amino acids. UMI-tagged TRB cDNA libraries were built via 5' RACE. TCRdb reprocessed the 5' RACE reads and keeps a single row for each CDR3 protein, giving no DNA. The listing contains 5,100 or so distinct CDR3 sequences. The data were obtained in a study of CXCR3-negative and CXCR3-positive naive CD8 T cells. Overall study findings and caveats: Against CXCR3-negative naive cells, CXCR3-positive naive cells showed more hydrophobic TRB CDR3s. Cryopreserved PBMCs had partly decreased CXCR3 expression; fresh PBMCs were used in most assays.

This chain uses TRBV29-1 with TRBJ2-1; TCRdb's D call, TRBD2, is unchecked because there is no DNA. This TCR was sampled from a human donor in good health. Some clones in this sample may be carry-over from other donors' samples. Specimen: naive CXCR3+ CD8+ T cells from blood. As to subset: CD45RO-CCR7+CD27+CD95- naive CD8+ T cells expressing CXCR3 (TNR3+). The CDR3: CSVEGSGRYNEQFF.